The TCR beta chain under discussion was sequenced for a study of blood T cell repertoires in COVID-19. In the authors' methods: Amplification with reference gene primers provided the estimates of nucleated cell counts. Measured with immunoSEQ multiplex PCR; TCRdb has only the in-frame clones, and not every one. That table furnishes V, J and clone size, whereas the DNA furnished D and trimming. The sample records 140,000 to 150,000 clones, 80% being singletons. Germline loops: CDR1 SSHAT, CDR2 FNYEAQ (reference sequence). This CDR3 has 15 residues. With 1 base removed from V and 6 bases from J, the gap between germline ends came to 14 bases.

This clonotype was obtained from an older man who had recovered from COVID-19. The chain is built from TRBV7-7 and TRBJ2-3, with D maybe TRBD1 (5 bases). Sequences were obtained from peripheral blood. CDR3 in DNA: TGTGCCAGCAGCTTAGGTCTGGGGCCCACGGATACGCAGTATTTT. Residues: CASSLGLGPTDTQYF.